Ten or more counts support the clone carrying this T cell receptor beta chain. The data were taken from a study of neurological immune-mediated disorders. The germline V and J ends were trimmed by 4 bases and 2 bases, with 8 bases remaining between them. Germline V gene lookup returns CDR1 LGHDT and CDR2 YNNKEL (reference sequence). The CDR3 contains 14 residues. Each CDR3 protein is one row after TCRdb ran MiXCR on the 5' RACE reads. Of roughly 76,000 distinct CDR3 sequences in the sample, 2.5% to 4% were seen once. The TCR comes from a woman between 45 and 65 years old with multiple sclerosis. This rearrangement joins TRBV3-1 to TRBJ1-4; unclear D gene. The sample comprised PBMCs. The CDR3 here is CASSPSATNEKLFF. DNA of the CDR3: TGTGCCAGCAGCCCCTCAGCGACTAATGAAAAACTGTTTTTT.